What follows describes a single T cell receptor (beta chain). Antigen specificity is unknown. Selected positively for CCR7 and CD45RO-negative, naive CD8 cells excluded terminally differentiated effector memory CD45RA+ cells. This record comes from a study of shared clonotypes between healthy human individuals. Whole-study context: Donor ages ranged 18 to 49 years: two women, a few men. Each donor had three CD4 naive, three CD4 memory, two CD8 naive and one CD8 memory plate. The study, taken as a whole, reports: At large depth, rarefaction still showed sorted-subset sequencing to be incomplete. The researchers took only blood, and tissue repertoires probably look different.

V trimming: 4 bases; J trimming: 3 bases; junction bases outside the gene matches: 22. The germline gives CDR1 MGHRA, CDR2 YSYEKL. The CDR3 covers 20 residues. This table comes from immunoSEQ multiplex PCR, and its TCRdb copy is limited to in-frame clones, with some not included. Counted here are roughly 2,000,000 clones, 80% to 95% occurring once; the ten biggest clones make up more than 1.5%. The rearrangement joins TRBV4-1 to TRBJ2-3, with 7 nucleotides matching TRBD2. The receptor was isolated from a young man in good health. Some clones in this sample may be carry-over from other donors' samples. Sequencing used naive CD8+ T cells from PBMCs. The CDR3 DNA follows: TGCGCCAGCAGCCTCCCGGGAAAGCGGGAACTCAGGCAAAGAACAGATACGCAGTATTTT. Residues: CASSLPGKRELRQRTDTQYF.